This T cell receptor (beta chain) was sequenced in a study of spatial heterogeneity in lung cancer (dated by TCRdb to between 2019 and 2020). Notes on the research overall: Beta-chain transcripts were consistently detected in greater numbers than alpha-chain transcripts, which likely reflects a higher abundance of beta-chain transcripts. TCR transcript counts in tumor regions correlated strongly with a T cell transcriptional module score from matched bulk RNA-seq. In the raw uncorrected reads, each unique combination of TCR and UMI appeared more than ten times on average. The study quantitatively compared TCR alpha and beta repertoires across multiple tumor regions, matched nontumor lung and blood in non-small cell lung cancer. The study linked features of the TCR repertoire to counts of nonsynonymous mutations, which were determined by whole-exome sequencing of tumor tissue. Both alpha and beta chains were TCR-sequenced in samples taken at surgery, namely 220 tumor regions, approximately 63 matched nontumor lung samples and 50 to 60 PBMC samples. Results the study describes overall, beyond this receptor: A correlation was observed between the number of expanded intratumoral alpha and beta TCRs and the tumor nonsynonymous mutation count. TCR-seq coverage of tumor T cells was estimated to be only 6% to 7.5% for alpha chains and about 13% for beta chains. The count of ubiquitous expanded TCRs correlated with the count of ubiquitous nonsynonymous mutations, and the count of regional expanded TCRs correlated with the count of regional nonsynonymous mutations. Additional single-cell paired TCR alpha and beta sequencing was considered necessary to confirm, at a functional level, the hypothesis that regional TCRs recognize regional mutations.

This clonotype was detected many times. Its cognate antigen has yet to be identified. No qualities accompany the bases; no much larger clone lies one base away. This beta chain slipped into a library made for alpha chains as a stray read, so its size is not meaningful. Spanning cysteine to phenylalanine, the CDR3 consists of 14 amino acids. The CDR3 DNA has 42 bases and is translated from base 1. Trimming takes 6 bases from V and 2 bases from J, and the germline ends sit 13 bases apart. Via the germline V gene, CDR1 is SGHVS and CDR2 FQNEAQ. The time point label of this sample denotes: sample taken at primary tumor resection. The donors were 70 or so patients from the lung TRACERx cohort who had early-stage, untreated non-small cell lung cancer. Whole RNA extracted from tumor and nontumor lung tissue, or from cryopreserved PBMC samples, was used for TCR sequencing without cell sorting. Only patients for whom sufficient RNA was available from at least two tumor regions were selected for TCR sequencing. Tumor and adjacent nontumor lung specimens were reviewed by a lung pathologist before selection.

Libraries were prepared through 5' RACE. The sequencer listed for this sample is NextSeq 500. In the TCR library protocol, a unique molecular identifier was attached to each TCR cDNA molecule so that PCR and sequencing errors could be corrected. The published analysis was carried out like this. TCR identification, UMI-based error correction and CDR3 extraction were performed with Decombinator tools. Expanded TCRs were defined as those above a frequency of 2 per 1,000, corresponding to the top 1% of the tumor frequency distribution. Expanded tumor TCRs were classed as regional if statistically deemed absent (corrected P<0.05) from at least one tumor region, otherwise ubiquitous. Renyi diversity was computed with the R vegan package after each repertoire had been subsampled 100 times to 5,000 TCRs. CDR3 similarity networks were built from amino acid triplet string-kernel similarity, connecting CDR3s with pairwise similarity above 0.82. The public reads were reprocessed in TCRdb via fastp at Q25 and MiXCR, keeping in-frame beta chains. One record per CDR3 amino acid sequence lists the most common genes and DNA. None of the V and J calls come from the authors' own analysis; TCRdb made them. The sample contains 9,500 or so distinct CDR3 sequences, roughly 13% of them found a single time. The ten largest account for roughly 13% of the sample.

Source: lung tumor tissue, taken at surgery. This TCR derives from a male donor with early-stage non-small cell lung cancer. The rearranged chain carries TRBV7-8 and TRBJ1-2, with no confidently assigned D gene. The CDR3 region reads CASRPPTVNYGYTF. The nucleotide sequence reads as follows: TGTGCCAGCAGGCCACCAACAGTAAACTATGGCTACACCTTC.